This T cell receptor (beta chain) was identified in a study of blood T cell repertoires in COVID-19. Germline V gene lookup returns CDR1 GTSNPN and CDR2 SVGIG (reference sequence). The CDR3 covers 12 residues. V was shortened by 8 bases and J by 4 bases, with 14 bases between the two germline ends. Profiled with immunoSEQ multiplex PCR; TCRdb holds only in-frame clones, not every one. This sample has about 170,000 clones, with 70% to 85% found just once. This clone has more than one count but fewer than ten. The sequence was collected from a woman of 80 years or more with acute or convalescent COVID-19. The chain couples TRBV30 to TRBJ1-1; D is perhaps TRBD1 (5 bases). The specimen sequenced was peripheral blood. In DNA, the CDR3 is TGTGCCCGCCGGACACTGAGCACTGAAGCTTTCTTT. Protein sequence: CARRTLSTEAFF. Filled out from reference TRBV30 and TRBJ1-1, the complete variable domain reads SQTIHQWPATLVQPVGSPLSLECTVEGTSNPNLYWYRQAAGRGLQLLFYSVGIGQISSEVPQNLSASRPQDRQFILSSKKLLLSDSGFYLCARRTLSTEAFFGQGTRLTVV.